Listed below are T cell receptor beta chains from one sample, sequenced in a study of beta chain features in type 1 diabetes. Data came from immunoSEQ multiplex PCR; TCRdb stores just in-frame clones and leaves some out. The sample has about 140,000 clones, less than 9% seen once. The sequencing input was central memory CD4+ T cells from blood. The receptors were gathered from a woman aged 25-40 years in good health. Each CDR3 is given with its conserved first and last residue. The order of the fields is clone size, J gene, D gene, V gene, CDR3 protein, CDR3 DNA. D genes are given only for firm matches. Clone size, where shown, is once, few, many, or a class for clones that have expanded.

abundance: -; j_gene: TRBJ2-1; d_gene: -; v_gene: TRBV28; CDR3aa: CASQERDEQFF; CDR3nt: TGTGCCAGCCAGGAGAGGGATGAGCAGTTCTTC
abundance: many; j_gene: TRBJ1-4; d_gene: -; v_gene: TRBV4-3; CDR3aa: CASSRLTNEKLFF; CDR3nt: TGCGCCAGCAGCCGACTAACTAATGAAAAACTGTTTTTT
abundance: -; j_gene: TRBJ2-2; d_gene: TRBD1; v_gene: TRBV5-4; CDR3aa: CASSDRGNTGELFF; CDR3nt: TGTGCCAGCAGCGACAGGGGAAACACCGGGGAGCTGTTTTTT
abundance: many; j_gene: TRBJ2-3; d_gene: TRBD1; v_gene: TRBV7-9; CDR3aa: CASSLRQGPDTQYF; CDR3nt: TGTGCCAGCAGCCTCAGACAGGGCCCAGATACGCAGTATTTT
abundance: -; j_gene: TRBJ2-1; d_gene: TRBD2; v_gene: TRBV11-2; CDR3aa: CASRSGGLSYNEQFF; CDR3nt: TGTGCCAGCAGGTCGGGAGGACTATCCTACAATGAGCAGTTCTTC
abundance: -; j_gene: TRBJ2-3; d_gene: -; v_gene: TRBV5-1; CDR3aa: CASSLAPSDTQYF; CDR3nt: TGCGCCAGCAGCTTGGCTCCCTCAGATACGCAGTATTTT
abundance: -; j_gene: TRBJ2-2; d_gene: TRBD2; v_gene: TRBV7-6; CDR3aa: CASSQTSGSGTGELFF; CDR3nt: TGTGCCAGCAGCCAGACTAGCGGGAGTGGGACCGGGGAGCTGTTTTTT
abundance: many; j_gene: TRBJ1-2; d_gene: -; v_gene: TRBV7-2; CDR3aa: CASSPGVGYGYTF; CDR3nt: TGTGCCAGCAGCCCCGGGGTAGGGTATGGCTACACCTTC
abundance: few; j_gene: TRBJ2-2; d_gene: TRBD2; v_gene: TRBV11-2; CDR3aa: CASSLGYGRPNTGELFF; CDR3nt: TGTGCCAGCAGCTTAGGGTACGGGAGGCCCAACACCGGGGAGCTGTTTTTT
abundance: few; j_gene: TRBJ1-5; d_gene: TRBD1; v_gene: TRBV30; CDR3aa: CAWSGTGRSNQPQHF; CDR3nt: TGTGCCTGGAGCGGGACAGGGAGAAGCAATCAGCCCCAGCATTTT
abundance: many; j_gene: TRBJ2-1; d_gene: TRBD2; v_gene: TRBV29-1; CDR3aa: CSVGGGTSGSGNEQFF; CDR3nt: TGCAGCGTTGGGGGAGGAACTAGCGGGAGTGGCAATGAGCAGTTCTTC
abundance: few; j_gene: TRBJ2-1; d_gene: -; v_gene: TRBV9; CDR3aa: CASSARDYNEQFF; CDR3nt: TGTGCCAGCAGCGCCCGGGACTACAATGAGCAGTTCTTC
abundance: few; j_gene: TRBJ2-2; d_gene: -; v_gene: TRBV11-2; CDR3aa: CASSSGNSDTGELFF; CDR3nt: TGTGCCAGCAGCTCAGGCAACTCTGACACCGGGGAGCTGTTTTTT
abundance: few; j_gene: TRBJ2-3; d_gene: -; v_gene: TRBV15; CDR3aa: CATSRGARKNTDTQYF; CDR3nt: TGTGCCACCAGCAGAGGGGCCAGGAAGAACACAGATACGCAGTATTTT
abundance: -; j_gene: TRBJ2-3; d_gene: TRBD2; v_gene: TRBV19; CDR3aa: CASREDGTDTQYF; CDR3nt: TGTGCCAGCCGGGAGGACGGCACAGATACGCAGTATTTT
abundance: many; j_gene: TRBJ1-1; d_gene: TRBD1; v_gene: TRBV2; CDR3aa: CASSGTGSLTEAFF; CDR3nt: TGTGCCAGCAGTGGGACAGGGTCCTTAACTGAAGCTTTCTTT
abundance: few; j_gene: TRBJ2-1; d_gene: -; v_gene: TRBV7-2; CDR3aa: CASSPRARGTYNEQFF; CDR3nt: TGTGCCAGCAGCCCGCGAGCCCGGGGGACGTACAATGAGCAGTTCTTC
abundance: -; j_gene: TRBJ1-4; d_gene: TRBD1; v_gene: TRBV9; CDR3aa: CASSDGTALTKLFF; CDR3nt: TGTGCCAGCAGCGACGGGACAGCTCTAACAAAACTGTTTTTT
abundance: -; j_gene: TRBJ1-2; d_gene: TRBD1; v_gene: TRBV20-1; CDR3aa: CSATGVFGYTF; CDR3nt: TGCAGTGCCACAGGGGTTTTTGGCTACACCTTC
abundance: -; j_gene: TRBJ2-7; d_gene: -; v_gene: TRBV29-1; CDR3aa: CSVAGLSYEQYF; CDR3nt: TGCAGCGTTGCGGGTCTCAGCTACGAGCAGTACTTC
abundance: -; j_gene: TRBJ1-6; d_gene: TRBD1; v_gene: TRBV4-2; CDR3aa: CASSQEPTGATNSPLHF; CDR3nt: TGTGCCAGCAGCCAAGAGCCGACAGGGGCCACTAATTCACCCCTCCACTTT
abundance: few; j_gene: TRBJ2-1; d_gene: TRBD2; v_gene: TRBV27; CDR3aa: CASSLSGRGYNEQFF; CDR3nt: TGTGCCAGCAGTTTATCGGGGAGGGGCTACAATGAGCAGTTCTTC
abundance: few; j_gene: TRBJ2-7; d_gene: TRBD2; v_gene: TRBV2; CDR3aa: CASSEEGGSSYEQYF; CDR3nt: TGTGCCAGCAGTGAAGAGGGAGGGAGCTCCTACGAGCAGTACTTC